The present T cell receptor (beta chain) was sequenced within a study of T cell responses to AZD1222 COVID-19 vaccine. Study results and limitations: Spike-specific TCR breadth and depth were elevated following two AZD1222 doses. No repertoire was sampled before or during the peak T cell response, only after it.

Sequenced by immunoSEQ multiplex PCR; TCRdb stores in-frame clones only, minus some. The sample includes approximately 170,000 clones, about 86% of them seen just once. A remark on this clone: Its antigen is undetermined.

Trimming shortened V by 1 base and J by 1 base, and 12 bases separated the two germline ends. This CDR3 is 15 amino acids long. Germline loops: CDR1 SGHRS, CDR2 YFSETQ. This sequence was found in an adult who received the AZD1222 COVID-19 vaccine. This specimen consisted of peripheral blood, obtained 28 days after the second AZD1222 dose. The V and J genes are TRBV5-1 and TRBJ2-7; the D gene is possibly TRBD1 (6 bases). For the CDR3, the DNA is TGCGCCAGCAGCTTGTCAGGGGTGAATTCCTACGAGCAGTACTTC. Protein sequence: CASSLSGVNSYEQYF.